Following are 19 T cell receptor beta chains from one sample sequenced in a study of shared clonotypes between healthy human individuals. Here immunoSEQ multiplex PCR was the method, and the copy in TCRdb shows in-frame clones only, minus some. The sample yields about 1.1 million clones, 70% to 80% seen once. Sample: memory CD4+ T cells from PBMCs. Stated subset: CD45RA-negative fraction. The receptors originated from a young man in good health. Some clones in this sample may be carry-over from other donors' samples.

This rearrangement joins TRBV28 to TRBJ2-7; D might be TRBD1 (6 bases). Germline V gene sequence: CDR1 MDHEN, CDR2 SYDVKM. There are 16 residues in the CDR3. The V gene lost 4 bases and the J gene lost 2 bases, with 18 bases spanning the gap. In DNA form, the CDR3 reads TGTGCCAGCAGTTCCCTCTTGGACAGACCGACCTACGAGCAGTACTTC. Translation: CASSSLLDRPTYEQYF. The whole variable domain, remainder taken from reference TRBV28 and TRBJ2-7, is DVKVTQSSRYLVKRTGEKVFLECVQDMDHENMFWYRQDPGLGLRLIYFSYDVKMKEKGDIPEGYSVSREKKERFSLILESASTNQTSMYLCASSSLLDRPTYEQYFGPGTRLTVT.

In this sample, this clone turned up many times. The genes are TRBV2 and TRBJ2-2; no firm D call. The V and J ends lost 0 bases and 7 bases respectively, with 6 bases between them. Germline-derived CDR1 and CDR2 are SNHLY and FYNNEI. There are 13 residues in the CDR3. CDR3 nucleotides: TGTGCCAGCAGTGAAGCATTTGTCGGGGAGCTGTTTTTT. Translated, it gives CASSEAFVGELFF.

The chain links TRBV5-1 to TRBJ1-1, with 11 bases identical to TRBD1. The CDR3 runs 15 residues. The junction had 3 bases not matched to a gene; V was cut back by 4 bases and J by 1 base. Germline lookup yields CDR1 SGHRS and CDR2 YFSETQ. The CDR3 region is CASSGQGAPNTEAFF. Written as DNA, the CDR3 is TGCGCCAGCAGCGGACAGGGGGCTCCGAACACTGAAGCTTTCTTT.

Remarks on this clone: Other DNA sequences of this sample code for an identical CDR3. The chain has TRBV7-3 and TRBJ2-3, with TRBD1 matching over 7 bases. The CDR3 length is 15 residues. The germline V gene encodes CDR1 SGHTA and CDR2 FQGTGA. With 5 bases clipped from V and 2 bases from J, the junction kept 7 bases outside the gene matches. CDR3 amino acids: CASSPRTGPTDTQYF. DNA of the CDR3: TGTGCCAGCAGCCCGCGGACAGGTCCCACAGATACGCAGTATTTT.

This rearrangement joins TRBV18 to TRBJ2-1, with 7 positions matching TRBD2. The V gene end was trimmed by 4 bases and the J gene end by 9 bases; junction bases not matched to a gene: 12. Germline CDR1 KGHSH, CDR2 LQKENI. CDR3 length equals 15 residues. Here the CDR3 DNA reads TGTGCCAGCTCACTACAATACCAAGCGGGAATTGAGCAGTTCTTC. Translating it yields CASSLQYQAGIEQFF.

V is TRBV6-1 and J is TRBJ1-2; 10 nucleotides line up with TRBD1. Germline V gene sequence: CDR1 MNHNS, CDR2 SASEGT. V was clipped by 4 bases and J by 4 bases; unmatched bases: 9. The CDR3 runs to 16 residues. CDR3 coding DNA: TGTGCCAGCAGTGGACGACAGGGGGCTATAGTCTATGGCTACACCTTC. This translates into CASSGRQGAIVYGYTF.

The rearrangement links TRBV20-1 to TRBJ2-1; D not certain. CDR1 is DFQATT and CDR2 is SNEGSKA in the germline V gene (reference sequence). Trimming shortened V by 8 bases and J by 6 bases, and 8 bases separated the two germline ends. The CDR3 covers 10 residues. CDR3 region: CSPSLNEQFF. The CDR3 nucleotides are TGCAGTCCTTCCCTCAATGAGCAGTTCTTC.

This clone was picked up one time. This chain uses TRBV5-1 with TRBJ2-7, with D possibly matching TRBD2 (6 bases). The V end was cut by 4 bases, the J end by 5 bases, with 16 bases between. CDR3 size: 14 residues. Germline lookup yields CDR1 SGHRS and CDR2 YFSETQ. The DNA of the CDR3 is TGCGCCAGCAGCCGGGACTCTCTGGGGGACGAGCAGTACTTC. This codes for CASSRDSLGDEQYF.

This clone was seen once. The chain employs TRBV5-1 and TRBJ1-1, with 7 positions matching TRBD1. CDR1 is SGHRS, CDR2 YFSETQ, per germline. The CDR3 is made up of 15 amino acids. With 2 bases clipped from V and 0 bases from J, the junction kept 4 bases outside the gene matches. The CDR3 loop reads CASSLQGLLNTEAFF. The CDR3 DNA reads TGCGCCAGCAGCTTACAGGGGCTATTGAACACTGAAGCTTTCTTT. Looking up the rest from reference TRBV5-1 and TRBJ1-1 gives the full variable domain: KAGVTQTPRYLIKTRGQQVTLSCSPISGHRSVSWYQQTPGQGLQFLFEYFSETQRNKGNFPGRFSGRQFSNSRSEMNVSTLELGDSALYLCASSLQGLLNTEAFFGQGTRLTVV.

The chain employs TRBV9 and TRBJ1-4; D is unclear. The CDR3 sequence is 14 residues long. Trimming cost V 2 bases and J 3 bases, with 8 bases left between them. Germline V gene lookup returns CDR1 SGDLS and CDR2 YYNGEE. The CDR3 DNA is TGTGCCAGCAGCGTTGGAGTGGCTAATGAAAAACTGTTTTTT. Translation: CASSVGVANEKLFF.

With regard to this clone: Given a much more abundant clone one base away, this may be a read error. The chain is built from TRBV10-1 and TRBJ1-5; the D is unclear. Germline V lookup: CDR1 WNHNN, CDR2 SYGVQD (reference sequence). The CDR3 covers 12 residues. CDR3 in amino acids: CASTEWVQARHF. In DNA, the CDR3 is TGCGCCAGCACTGAGTGGGTTCAGGCCCGGCATTTT.

The CDR3 DNA is TGTGCCAGCAGATTTTCACAGGGCTACGAGCAGTACTTC. It is translated as CASRFSQGYEQYF. The chain uses TRBV5-4 and TRBJ2-7; perhaps TRBD1 as D (6 bases). The CDR3 sequence is 13 residues long. Germline values: CDR1 SGHNT, CDR2 YYREEE (reference sequence). V gave up 5 bases and J gave up 3 bases, with 12 bases separating them.

This chain joins TRBV4-1 and TRBJ2-6; 14 nucleotides agree with TRBD2. The CDR3 sequence is 21 residues long. Trimming removed 3 bases from V and 0 bases from J; junction bases left unmatched: 10. CDR1 MGHRA and CDR2 YSYEKL come from the germline V gene. The CDR3 region is CASSQPSGLAGGPSGANVLTF. DNA of the CDR3: TGCGCCAGCAGCCAGCCTAGCGGACTAGCGGGAGGACCCTCTGGGGCCAACGTCCTGACTTTC.

The chain is built from TRBV27 and TRBJ1-1, with 7 bases aligning to TRBD1. The CDR3 extends over 14 amino acids. Germline V gene lookup returns CDR1 MNHEY and CDR2 SMNVEV (reference sequence). The trim removed 6 bases at V and 3 bases at J, leaving 7 bases unmatched. CDR3 region: CASRRDSSYTEAFF. The CDR3 region has the DNA TGTGCCAGCAGAAGGGACAGCTCCTACACTGAAGCTTTCTTT.

The rearrangement joins TRBV18 to TRBJ2-5, with D maybe TRBD1 (6 bases). The CDR3 covers 13 residues. The germline V gene has CDR1 KGHSH and CDR2 LQKENI. V gave up 2 bases and J gave up 3 bases, with 7 bases separating them. The CDR3 DNA reads TGTGCCAGCTCACCAACAGGGAAAGAGACCCAGTACTTC. Translating gives CASSPTGKETQYF. Drawing the rest from reference TRBV18 and TRBJ2-5, the complete variable domain is NAGVMQNPRHLVRRRGQEARLRCSPMKGHSHVYWYRQLPEEGLKFMVYLQKENIIDESGMPKERFSAEFPKEGPSILRIQQVVRGDSAAYFCASSPTGKETQYFGPGTRLLVL.

This rearrangement joins TRBV6-6 to TRBJ1-6, with D perhaps matching TRBD1 (5 bases). Looked up from germline, CDR1 is MNHNY and CDR2 is SVGAGI (reference sequence). The CDR3 is made up of 13 amino acids. The V gene lost 8 bases and the J gene lost 5 bases, with 10 bases spanning the gap. DNA for the CDR3: TGTGCCAGCGGGACGTCCCATAATTCACCCCTCCACTTT. Translated: CASGTSHNSPLHF.

This chain links TRBV18 with TRBJ2-2, with TRBD1 matching over 8 bases. This CDR3 spans 17 amino acids. Germline CDR1 reads KGHSH; CDR2 reads LQKENI. The junction had 12 bases not matched to a gene; V was cut back by 7 bases and J by 2 bases. CDR3 amino acids: CASLLDRDIFNTGELFF. CDR3 in DNA: TGTGCCAGCTTACTGGACAGGGATATTTTCAACACCGGGGAGCTGTTTTTT.

This clone was found many times. The sample has other DNA sequences that encode this CDR3 too. The chain has TRBV6-1 and TRBJ1-1, with 10 bases fitting TRBD1. Germline CDR1 reads MNHNS; CDR2 reads SASEGT. This CDR3 spans 14 amino acids. V was clipped by 6 bases and J by 6 bases; unmatched bases: 7. In nucleotides, the CDR3 is TGTGCCAGCAGACCTGGGACAGGGGTGGCTGAAGCTTTCTTT. Translation gives CASRPGTGVAEAFF.

This sequence joins TRBV6-5 and TRBJ2-5; D is unclear. Trimming pared 6 bases from V and 3 bases from J, leaving 14 bases between. Germline V gene data show CDR1 as MNHEY and CDR2 as SVGAGI. The CDR3 is 14 residues long. The DNA for the CDR3 is TGTGCCAGCAGGCAACCCGGGTCTGAAGAGACCCAGTACTTC. As protein: CASRQPGSEETQYF.